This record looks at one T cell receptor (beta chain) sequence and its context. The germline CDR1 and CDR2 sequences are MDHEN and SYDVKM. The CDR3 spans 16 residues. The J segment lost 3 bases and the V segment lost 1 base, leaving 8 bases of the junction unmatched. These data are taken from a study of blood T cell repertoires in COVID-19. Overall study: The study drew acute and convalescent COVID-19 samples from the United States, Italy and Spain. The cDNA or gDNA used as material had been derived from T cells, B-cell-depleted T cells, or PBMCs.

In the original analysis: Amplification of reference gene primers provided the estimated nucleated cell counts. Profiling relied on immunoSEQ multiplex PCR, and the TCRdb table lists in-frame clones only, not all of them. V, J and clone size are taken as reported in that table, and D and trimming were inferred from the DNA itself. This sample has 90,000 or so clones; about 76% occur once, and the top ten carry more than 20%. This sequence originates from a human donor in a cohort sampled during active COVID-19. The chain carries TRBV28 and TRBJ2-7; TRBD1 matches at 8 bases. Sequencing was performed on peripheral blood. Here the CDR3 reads CASSLFPDRGSYEQYF. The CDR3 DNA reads TGTGCCAGCAGTTTATTCCCCGACAGGGGAAGCTACGAGCAGTACTTC.